Below, one T cell receptor beta chain is given with its context. Its specificity is unknown. This specimen belongs to a study of shared clonotypes between healthy human individuals. CD4+ cell separation produced CD45RA+ naive and CD45RA-negative memory subsets. When replicate PCRs were run on sorted subsets, they used about 220 ng DNA, some 30,000 T cell genomes. The authors' processing: In the immunoSEQ data, sequences were junction-only and lacked quality scores, so filtering differed. The protocol was immunoSEQ multiplex PCR, while the TCRdb copy is restricted to in-frame clones and leaves out a portion. The D gene and trimming were derived from the DNA, and the V and J assignments and clone size from that table. The sample includes some 2,000,000 clones, roughly 96% of them seen just once. Whole-study results and caveats: Sequencing depth was expected to affect clonotype sharing among donors.

Trimming left V 4 bases short and J 1 base short, with 14 bases between. The CDR3 runs 15 residues. The V gene's germline CDR1 is SGHRS and CDR2 YFSETQ. The chain joins TRBV5-1 to TRBJ1-1; D possibly corresponds to TRBD1 (6 bases). The receptor's source is a man between 18 and 29 years old in good health. Specimen: naive CD4+ T cells sorted from blood. The subset: CD45RA+ positively selected. CDR3 region: CASSVGQTRNTEAFF. The CDR3 nucleotides are TGCGCCAGCAGCGTCGGACAGACCCGGAACACTGAAGCTTTCTTT.